The clone carrying this TCR beta chain was found a few times. These data come from a study of OX40 agonist ivuxolimab in advanced cancers. Whole-study context: Patients were given ivuxolimab, an antibody that agonizes OX40 (CD134). Dose-escalation cases comprised hepatocellular carcinoma, melanoma, renal cell or head and neck cancer. A male proportion of approximately 80% was recorded, with mean age 60 years and range about 20 to 79.

The CDR3 is 15 residues long. The V gene's germline CDR1 is LNHNV and CDR2 YYDKDF (reference sequence). V dropped 0 bases and J dropped 3; count of bases not matched to a gene: 4. Some clones are missing from TCRdb's copy, which holds only in-frame ones; the method was immunoSEQ multiplex PCR. The sample lists approximately 60,000 clones, roughly 80% occurring once. This TCR derives from an adult with an advanced solid tumor such as melanoma, head and neck, liver or kidney cancer. The rearrangement uses TRBV15 and TRBJ1-2; 7 positions agree with TRBD1. This specimen was CD4+ or CD8+ T cells sorted from blood, taken in a trial of the OX40 agonist ivuxolimab. The CDR3 nucleotides are TGTGCCACCAGCAGAGACAGGGACAGTTACTATGGCTACACCTTC. Amino acid sequence: CATSRDRDSYYGYTF.